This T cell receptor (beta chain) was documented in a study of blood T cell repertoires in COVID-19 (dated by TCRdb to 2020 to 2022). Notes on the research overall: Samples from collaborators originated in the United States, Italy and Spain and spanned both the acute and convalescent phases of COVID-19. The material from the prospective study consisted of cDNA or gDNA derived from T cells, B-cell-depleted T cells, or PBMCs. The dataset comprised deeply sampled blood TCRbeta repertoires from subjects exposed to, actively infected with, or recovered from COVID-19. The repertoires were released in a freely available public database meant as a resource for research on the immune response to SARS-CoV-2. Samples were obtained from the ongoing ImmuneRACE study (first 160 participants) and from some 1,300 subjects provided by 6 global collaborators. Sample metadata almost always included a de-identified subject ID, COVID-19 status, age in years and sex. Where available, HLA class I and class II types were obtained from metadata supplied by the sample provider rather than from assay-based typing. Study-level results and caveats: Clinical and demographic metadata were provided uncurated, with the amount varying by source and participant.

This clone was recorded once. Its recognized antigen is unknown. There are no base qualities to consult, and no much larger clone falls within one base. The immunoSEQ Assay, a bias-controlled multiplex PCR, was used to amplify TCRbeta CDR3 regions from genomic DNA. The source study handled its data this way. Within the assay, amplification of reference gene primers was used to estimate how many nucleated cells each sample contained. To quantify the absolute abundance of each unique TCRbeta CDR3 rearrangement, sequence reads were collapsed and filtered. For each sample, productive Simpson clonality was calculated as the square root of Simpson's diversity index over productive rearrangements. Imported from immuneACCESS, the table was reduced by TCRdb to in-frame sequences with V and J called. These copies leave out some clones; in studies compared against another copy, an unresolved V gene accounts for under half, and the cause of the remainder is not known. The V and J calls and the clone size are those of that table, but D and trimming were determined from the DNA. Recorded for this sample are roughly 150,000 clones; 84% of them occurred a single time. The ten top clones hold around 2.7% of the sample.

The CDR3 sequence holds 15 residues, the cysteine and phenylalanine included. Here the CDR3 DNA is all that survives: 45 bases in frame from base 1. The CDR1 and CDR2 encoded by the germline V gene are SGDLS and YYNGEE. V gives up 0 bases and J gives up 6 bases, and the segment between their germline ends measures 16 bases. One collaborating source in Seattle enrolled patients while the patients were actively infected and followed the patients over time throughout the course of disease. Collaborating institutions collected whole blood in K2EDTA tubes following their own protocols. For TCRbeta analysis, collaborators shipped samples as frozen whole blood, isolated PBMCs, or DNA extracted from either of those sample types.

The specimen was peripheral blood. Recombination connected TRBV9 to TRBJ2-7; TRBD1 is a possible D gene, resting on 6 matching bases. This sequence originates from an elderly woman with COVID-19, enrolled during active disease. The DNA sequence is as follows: TGTGCCAGCAGCGTAGGGGGGCAGGGAGAACGCGAGCAGTACTTC. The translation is CASSVGGQGEREQYF.